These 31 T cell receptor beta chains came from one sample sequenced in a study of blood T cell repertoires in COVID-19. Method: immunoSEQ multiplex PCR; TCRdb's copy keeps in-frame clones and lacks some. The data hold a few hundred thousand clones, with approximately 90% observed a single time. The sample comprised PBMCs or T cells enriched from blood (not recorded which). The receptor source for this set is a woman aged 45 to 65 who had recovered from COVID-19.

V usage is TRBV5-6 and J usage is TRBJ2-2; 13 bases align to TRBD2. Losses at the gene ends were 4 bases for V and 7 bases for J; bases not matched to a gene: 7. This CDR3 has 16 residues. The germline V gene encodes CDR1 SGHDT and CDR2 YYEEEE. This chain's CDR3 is CASSETSGRFIGELFF. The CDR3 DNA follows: TGTGCCAGCAGCGAGACTAGCGGGAGGTTTATCGGGGAGCTGTTTTTT. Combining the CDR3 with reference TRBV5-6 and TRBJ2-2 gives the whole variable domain DAGVTQSPTHLIKTRGQQVTLRCSPKSGHDTVSWYQQALGQGPQFIFQYYEEEERQRGNFPDRFSGHQFPNYSSELNVNALLLGDSALYLCASSETSGRFIGELFFGEGSRLTVL.

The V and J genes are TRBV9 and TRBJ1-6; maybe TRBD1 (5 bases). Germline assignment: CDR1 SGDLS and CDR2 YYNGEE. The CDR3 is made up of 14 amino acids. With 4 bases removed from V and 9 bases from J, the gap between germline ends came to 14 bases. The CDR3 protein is CASSSGGDPSPLHF. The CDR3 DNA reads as TGTGCCAGCAGCTCTGGGGGGGATCCTTCACCCCTCCACTTT.

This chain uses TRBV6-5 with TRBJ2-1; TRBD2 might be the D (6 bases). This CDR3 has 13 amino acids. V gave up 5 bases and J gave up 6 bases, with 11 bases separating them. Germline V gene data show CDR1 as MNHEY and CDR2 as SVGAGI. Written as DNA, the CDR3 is TGTGCCAGCAGTCCGGGACTCAGCAATGAGCAGTTCTTC. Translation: CASSPGLSNEQFF.

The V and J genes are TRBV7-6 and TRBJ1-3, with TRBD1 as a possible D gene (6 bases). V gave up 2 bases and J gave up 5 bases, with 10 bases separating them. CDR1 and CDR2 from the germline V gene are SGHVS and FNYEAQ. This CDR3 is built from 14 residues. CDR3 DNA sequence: TGTGCCAGCAGCTTACGGCAGGGGAGAAACACCATATATTTT. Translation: CASSLRQGRNTIYF. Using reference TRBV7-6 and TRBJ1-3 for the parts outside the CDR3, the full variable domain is GAGVSQSPRYKVTKRGQDVALRCDPISGHVSLYWYRQALGQGPEFLTYFNYEAQQDKSGLPNDRFSAERPEGSISTLTIQRTEQRDSAMYRCASSLRQGRNTIYFGEGSWLTVV.

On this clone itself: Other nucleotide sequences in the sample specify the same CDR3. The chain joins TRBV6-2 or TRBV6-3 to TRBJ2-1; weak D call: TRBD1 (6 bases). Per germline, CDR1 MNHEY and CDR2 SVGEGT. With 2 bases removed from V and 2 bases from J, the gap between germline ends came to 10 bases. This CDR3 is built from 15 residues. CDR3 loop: CASSYTGTPYNEQFF. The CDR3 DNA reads TGTGCCAGCAGTTACACGGGGACACCCTACAATGAGCAGTTCTTC.

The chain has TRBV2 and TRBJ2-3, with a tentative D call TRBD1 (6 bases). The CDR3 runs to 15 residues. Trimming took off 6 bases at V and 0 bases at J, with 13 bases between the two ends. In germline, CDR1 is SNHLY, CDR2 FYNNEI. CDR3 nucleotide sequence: TGTGCCAGCAGAAGAGACAGGTCTAGCACAGATACGCAGTATTTT. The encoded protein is CASRRDRSSTDTQYF.

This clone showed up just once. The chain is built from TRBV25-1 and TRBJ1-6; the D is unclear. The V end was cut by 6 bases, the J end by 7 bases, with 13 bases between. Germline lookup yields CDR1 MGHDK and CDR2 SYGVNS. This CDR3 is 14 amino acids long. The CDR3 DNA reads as TGTGCCAGCAGGGTCTCCGGAGGGAATTCACCCCTCCACTTT. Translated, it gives CASRVSGGNSPLHF.

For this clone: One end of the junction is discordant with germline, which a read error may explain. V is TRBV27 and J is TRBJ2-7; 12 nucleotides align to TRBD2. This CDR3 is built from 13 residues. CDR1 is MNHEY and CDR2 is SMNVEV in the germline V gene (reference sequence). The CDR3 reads CASSLSGLAGWVF. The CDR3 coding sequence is TGTGCCAGCAGTTTATCCGGACTAGCGGGATGGGTCTTC.

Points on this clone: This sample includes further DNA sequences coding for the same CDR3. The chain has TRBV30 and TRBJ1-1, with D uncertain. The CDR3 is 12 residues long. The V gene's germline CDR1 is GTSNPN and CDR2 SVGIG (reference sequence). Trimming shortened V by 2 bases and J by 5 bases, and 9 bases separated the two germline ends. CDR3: CAWSSGGTEAFF. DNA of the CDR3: TGTGCCTGGAGTTCCGGAGGGACTGAAGCTTTCTTT.

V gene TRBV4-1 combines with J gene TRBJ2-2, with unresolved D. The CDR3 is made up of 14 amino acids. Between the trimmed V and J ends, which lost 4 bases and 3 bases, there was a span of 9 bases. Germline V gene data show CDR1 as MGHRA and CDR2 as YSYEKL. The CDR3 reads CASSRAEYTGELFF. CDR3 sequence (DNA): TGCGCCAGCAGCCGCGCGGAATACACCGGGGAGCTGTTTTTT.

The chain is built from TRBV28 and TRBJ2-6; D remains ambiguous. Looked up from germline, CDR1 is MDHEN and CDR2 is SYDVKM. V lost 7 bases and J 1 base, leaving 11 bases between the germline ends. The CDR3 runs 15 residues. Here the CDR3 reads CASIATASGANVLTF. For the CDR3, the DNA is TGTGCCAGCATCGCCACAGCTTCTGGGGCCAACGTCCTGACTTTC.

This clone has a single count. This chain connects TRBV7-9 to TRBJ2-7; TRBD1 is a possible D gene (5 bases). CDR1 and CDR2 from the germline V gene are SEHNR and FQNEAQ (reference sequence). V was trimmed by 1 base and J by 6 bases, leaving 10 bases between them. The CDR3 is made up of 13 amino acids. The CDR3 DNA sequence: TGTGCCAGCAGCTTAGTAGTAGGGGTCGAGCAGTACTTC. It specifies CASSLVVGVEQYF.

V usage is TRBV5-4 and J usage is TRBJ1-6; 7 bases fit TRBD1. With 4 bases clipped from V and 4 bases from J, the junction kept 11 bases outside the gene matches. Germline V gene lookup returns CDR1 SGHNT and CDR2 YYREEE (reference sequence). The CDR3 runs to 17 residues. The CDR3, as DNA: TGTGCCAGCAGCCACCCCACACGACAGGGTTATAATTCACCCCTCCACTTT. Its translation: CASSHPTRQGYNSPLHF. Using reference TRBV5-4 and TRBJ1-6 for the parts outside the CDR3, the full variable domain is ETGVTQSPTHLIKTRGQQVTLRCSSQSGHNTVSWYQQALGQGPQFIFQYYREEENGRGNFPPRFSGLQFPNYSSELNVNALELDDSALYLCASSHPTRQGYNSPLHFGNGTRLTVT.

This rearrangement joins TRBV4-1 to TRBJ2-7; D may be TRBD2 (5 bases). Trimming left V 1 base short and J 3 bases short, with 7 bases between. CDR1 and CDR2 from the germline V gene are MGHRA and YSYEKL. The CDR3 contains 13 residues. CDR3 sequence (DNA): TGCGCCAGCAGCCAAGGGGCGGGCTACGAGCAGTACTTC. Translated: CASSQGAGYEQYF.

The CDR3 sequence: CASSQDQGERTYEQYF. DNA of the CDR3: TGCGCCAGCAGCCAAGATCAGGGGGAGAGGACCTACGAGCAGTACTTC. The rearrangement joins TRBV4-1 to TRBJ2-7; 7 bases are a match to TRBD1. CDR3 size: 16 residues. V shed 0 bases and J 2 bases; nucleotides not matched to a gene: 7. CDR1 MGHRA and CDR2 YSYEKL come from the germline V gene.

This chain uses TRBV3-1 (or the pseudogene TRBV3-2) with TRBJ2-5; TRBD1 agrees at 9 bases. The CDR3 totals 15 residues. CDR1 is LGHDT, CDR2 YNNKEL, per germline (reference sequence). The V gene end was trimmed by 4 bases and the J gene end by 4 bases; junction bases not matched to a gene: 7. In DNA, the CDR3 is TGTGCCAGCAGCCCCGCTGGGACAGGGAGAGAGACCCAGTACTTC. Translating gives CASSPAGTGRETQYF.

The CDR3 DNA reads TGTGCCAGCACCCCCCGGCGGGACAGCCTAGGAGGTACCCGGGAGCTGTTTTTT. Translating it yields CASTPRRDSLGGTRELFF. The chain couples TRBV9 to TRBJ2-2; weak D call: TRBD1 (7 bases). This CDR3 contains 18 residues. CDR1 is SGDLS, CDR2 YYNGEE, per germline. V lost 6 bases, J lost 9 bases, and 30 bases lay in between.

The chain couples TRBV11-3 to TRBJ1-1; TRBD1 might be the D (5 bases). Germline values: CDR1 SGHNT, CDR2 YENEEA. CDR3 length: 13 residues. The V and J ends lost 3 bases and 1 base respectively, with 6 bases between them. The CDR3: CASSLTENTEAFF. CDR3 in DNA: TGTGCCAGCAGCTTGACAGAGAACACTGAAGCTTTCTTT.

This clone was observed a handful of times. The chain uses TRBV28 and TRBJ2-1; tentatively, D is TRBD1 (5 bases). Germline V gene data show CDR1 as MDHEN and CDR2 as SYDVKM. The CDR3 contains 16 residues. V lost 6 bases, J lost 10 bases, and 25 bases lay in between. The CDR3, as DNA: TGTGCCAGCAGAGCCATATCAGGGTTTGGGGCTGAGGAGCAGTTCTTC. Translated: CASRAISGFGAEEQFF.

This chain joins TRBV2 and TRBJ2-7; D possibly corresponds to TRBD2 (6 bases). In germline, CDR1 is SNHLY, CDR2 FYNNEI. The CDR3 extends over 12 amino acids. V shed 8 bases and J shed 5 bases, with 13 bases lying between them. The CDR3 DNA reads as TGTGCCAGCGGCCGGGAGAGCAACGAGCAGTACTTC. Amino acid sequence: CASGRESNEQYF.

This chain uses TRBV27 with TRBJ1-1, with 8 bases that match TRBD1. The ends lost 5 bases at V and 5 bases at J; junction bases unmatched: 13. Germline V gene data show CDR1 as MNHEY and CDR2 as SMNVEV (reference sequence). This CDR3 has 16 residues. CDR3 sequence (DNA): TGTGCCAGCAGTGTCTCTCTGACAGGGGCAGAGACTGAAGCTTTCTTT. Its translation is CASSVSLTGAETEAFF.

DNA of the CDR3: TGTGCCTCCGGGGGGACTGTTAGCAATCAGCCCCAGCATTTT. Translation gives CASGGTVSNQPQHF. This chain uses TRBV28 with TRBJ1-5, with D possibly being TRBD1 (5 bases). Germline V gene lookup returns CDR1 MDHEN and CDR2 SYDVKM. The CDR3 has 14 amino acids. Between the trimmed V and J ends, which lost 11 bases and 0 bases, there was a span of 14 bases.

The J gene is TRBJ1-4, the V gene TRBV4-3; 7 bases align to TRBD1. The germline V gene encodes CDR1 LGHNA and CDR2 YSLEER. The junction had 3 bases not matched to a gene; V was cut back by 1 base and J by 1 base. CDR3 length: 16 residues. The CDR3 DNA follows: TGCGCCAGCAGCCAAGGCAGGGGGTTAACTAATGAAAAACTGTTTTTT. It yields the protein CASSQGRGLTNEKLFF.

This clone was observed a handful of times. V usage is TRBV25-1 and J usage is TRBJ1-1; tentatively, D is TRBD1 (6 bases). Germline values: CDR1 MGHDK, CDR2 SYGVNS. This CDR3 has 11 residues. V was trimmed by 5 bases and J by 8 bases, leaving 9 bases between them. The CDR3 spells CASSPGTEAFF. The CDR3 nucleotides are TGTGCCAGCAGTCCTGGGACAGAAGCTTTCTTT.

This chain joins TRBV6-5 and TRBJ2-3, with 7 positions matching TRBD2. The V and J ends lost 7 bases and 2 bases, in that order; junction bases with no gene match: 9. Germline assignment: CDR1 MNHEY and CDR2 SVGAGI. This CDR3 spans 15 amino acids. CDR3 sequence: CASTTTGGPTDTQYF. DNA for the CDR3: TGTGCCAGCACCACTACGGGAGGTCCCACAGATACGCAGTATTTT.

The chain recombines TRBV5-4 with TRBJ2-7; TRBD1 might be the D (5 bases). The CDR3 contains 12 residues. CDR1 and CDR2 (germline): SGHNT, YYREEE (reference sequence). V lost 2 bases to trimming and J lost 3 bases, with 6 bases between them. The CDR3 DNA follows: TGTGCCAGCAGCTTCAGGGACTACGAGCAGTACTTC. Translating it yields CASSFRDYEQYF.

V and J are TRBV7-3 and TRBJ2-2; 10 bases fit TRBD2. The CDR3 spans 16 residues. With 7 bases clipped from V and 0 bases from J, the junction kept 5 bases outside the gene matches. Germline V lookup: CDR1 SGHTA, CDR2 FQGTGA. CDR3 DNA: TGTGCCAGCAAGGTAGCGGGAGGATCGAACACCGGGGAGCTGTTTTTT. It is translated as CASKVAGGSNTGELFF.

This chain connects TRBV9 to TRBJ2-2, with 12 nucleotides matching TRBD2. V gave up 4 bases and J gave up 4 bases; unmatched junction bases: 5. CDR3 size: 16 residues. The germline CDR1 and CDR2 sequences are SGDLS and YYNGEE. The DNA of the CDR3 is TGTGCCAGCAGCTCCCCGGGACTAGCGGGCACCGGGGAGCTGTTTTTT. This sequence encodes CASSSPGLAGTGELFF.

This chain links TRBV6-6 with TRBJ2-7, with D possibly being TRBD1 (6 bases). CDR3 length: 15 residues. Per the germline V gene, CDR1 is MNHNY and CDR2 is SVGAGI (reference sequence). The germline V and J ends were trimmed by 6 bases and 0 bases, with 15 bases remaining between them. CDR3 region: CASRDGQTSSYEQYF. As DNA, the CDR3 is TGTGCCAGCAGAGACGGACAGACGAGCTCCTACGAGCAGTACTTC.

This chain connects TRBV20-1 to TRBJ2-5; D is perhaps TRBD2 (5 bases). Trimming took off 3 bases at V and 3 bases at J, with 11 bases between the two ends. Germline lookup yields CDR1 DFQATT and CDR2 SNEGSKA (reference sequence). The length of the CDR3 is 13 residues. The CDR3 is CSASKRPEETQYF. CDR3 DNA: TGCAGTGCTAGTAAGCGGCCTGAAGAGACCCAGTACTTC.

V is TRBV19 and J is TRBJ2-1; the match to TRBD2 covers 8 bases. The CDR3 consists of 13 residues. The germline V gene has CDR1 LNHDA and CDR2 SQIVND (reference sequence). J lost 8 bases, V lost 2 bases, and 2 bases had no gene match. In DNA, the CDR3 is TGTGCCAGTAGTATACGGGAGGGGGATGAGCAGTTCTTC. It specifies CASSIREGDEQFF.